The 16 T cell receptor beta chains presented below share a single source sample, sequenced in a study of human T cells and chemical hapten exposure. TCRdb recomputed calls from the RACE reads with MiXCR, one row per CDR3 protein. The sample consists of about 40,000 distinct CDR3 sequences, 3% to 3.5% of them appearing once. The time point denotes: patch test 2, 6 weeks after DPC sensitization. Treatment indicated: therapeutic diphenylcyclopropenone sensitization with weekly scalp DPC. Sequencing used whole blood, obtained in connection with sensitization to the hapten diphenylcyclopropenone (DPC). The receptors shown here come from a middle-aged man with alopecia areata. Some clones in this sample may be carry-over from other donors' samples.

This clonotype occurred a few times. The gene calls are TRBV5-1 and TRBJ2-6; the D call may be TRBD1 or TRBD2 (5 bases each). V was cut by 0 bases and J by 2 bases, with 15 bases left in between. This CDR3 spans 18 amino acids. The germline CDR1 and CDR2 sequences are SGHRS and YFSETQ. CDR3 DNA sequence: TGCGCCAGCAGCTTGGAGGCTACGGGGCGCACTGGGGCCAACGTCCTGACTTTC. It encodes CASSLEATGRTGANVLTF.

This chain links TRBV5-1 with TRBJ2-7, with a weak D call TRBD2 (5 bases). Trimming removed 4 bases from V and 6 bases from J, with 17 bases in between. Germline CDR1 reads SGHRS; CDR2 reads YFSETQ. This CDR3 has 14 residues. This CDR3 is CASSPGGDLGEQYF. CDR3 DNA sequence: TGCGCCAGCAGCCCTGGAGGAGACCTCGGCGAGCAGTACTTC.

This clonotype was observed at least ten times. The rearrangement links TRBV7-2 to TRBJ2-7; D is unresolved. The germline V and J ends were trimmed by 2 bases and 2 bases, with 13 bases remaining between them. Germline-derived CDR1 and CDR2 are SGHTA and FQGNSA. CDR3 length equals 15 residues. The CDR3 loop is CASSLSLGITYEQYF. The CDR3 DNA reads TGTGCCAGCAGCTTATCTTTGGGGATTACCTACGAGCAGTACTTC.

This clonotype occurred many times. The chain recombines TRBV28 with TRBJ1-1, with 9 bases identical to TRBD1. There are 15 residues in the CDR3. With 6 bases clipped from V and 0 bases from J, the junction kept 5 bases outside the gene matches. Germline-derived CDR1 and CDR2 are MDHEN and SYDVKM. The CDR3, as DNA: TGTGCCAGCAGCCTACAGGGGGCGATGAACACTGAAGCTTTCTTT. Translated: CASSLQGAMNTEAFF.

This clonotype occurred many times. The V call is TRBV25-1, the J call TRBJ1-5; D unresolved. CDR3 length: 13 amino acids. The germline V gene encodes CDR1 MGHDK and CDR2 SYGVNS. The V end was cut by 4 bases, the J end by 0 bases, with 4 bases between. This chain's CDR3 is CASSASSNQPQHF. CDR3 sequence (DNA): TGTGCCAGCAGTGCCAGTAGCAATCAGCCCCAGCATTTT.

V is TRBV29-1 and J is TRBJ2-7, with 8 bases lining up with TRBD1. Germline V CDR1 and CDR2: SQVTM, ANQGSEA. This CDR3 has 12 residues. V lost 6 bases and J lost 3; bases outside the gene matches: 4. The CDR3 loop is CSVRTGSYEQYF. CDR3 DNA sequence: TGCAGCGTAAGGACAGGGAGCTACGAGCAGTACTTC.

At least ten counts were recorded for this clonotype. J is TRBJ2-7 and V is TRBV12-3 or TRBV12-4; TRBD2 matches 8 bases. J gave up 7 bases and V 4 bases, and 9 bases lay outside the gene matches. The CDR3 is 14 amino acids. DNA for the CDR3: TGTGCCAGCAGTTGGCAAGCGGGAGTGGGGGAGCAGTACTTC. It yields the protein CASSWQAGVGEQYF.

This clonotype was detected ten times or more. The genes are TRBV29-1 and TRBJ2-1; 12 bases map to TRBD2. CDR3 length equals 14 residues. The germline V gene has CDR1 SQVTM and CDR2 ANQGSEA. Trimming cost V 6 bases and J 9 bases; bases outside gene matches: 9. The CDR3 DNA is TGCAGCGTCGCTAGACTAGCGGGAGTTTTTGAGCAGTTCTTC. Its protein is CSVARLAGVFEQFF.

In this sample, this clonotype turned up many times. This sequence joins TRBV12-3 or TRBV12-4 and TRBJ2-5; tentative D call: TRBD1 (5 bases). There are 14 residues in the CDR3. V dropped 4 bases and J dropped 2 bases, with 11 bases sitting between them. The CDR3 sequence: CASSYRQYQETQYF. The CDR3 region has the DNA TGTGCCAGCAGTTACAGACAGTATCAAGAGACCCAGTACTTC.

This clonotype was recorded at least ten times. The chain joins TRBV10-3 to TRBJ2-7, with a tentative D call TRBD1 (5 bases). Germline V gene lookup returns CDR1 ENHRY and CDR2 SYGVKD. This CDR3 comprises 13 residues. V was shortened by 4 bases and J by 4 bases, with 11 bases between the two germline ends. The CDR3 sequence: CAISGVDRYEQYF. The CDR3 bases are TGTGCCATCAGTGGGGTTGACAGATACGAGCAGTACTTC.

This clonotype was seen only a few times. J is TRBJ1-5 and V is TRBV28, with D possibly being TRBD1 (5 bases). This CDR3 has 13 amino acids. V lost 3 bases to trimming and J lost 6 bases, with 9 bases between them. CDR1 and CDR2 (germline): MDHEN, SYDVKM. The CDR3 region is CASSLRGTQPQHF. CDR3 coding DNA: TGTGCCAGCAGTTTGAGAGGGACTCAGCCCCAGCATTTT.

The table lists this clonotype with a few counts. The rearrangement joins TRBV5-5 to TRBJ1-5; D is perhaps TRBD1 (5 bases). The CDR3 is made up of 14 amino acids. V shed 6 bases and J shed 1 base, with 11 bases lying between them. Germline CDR1 reads SGHKS; CDR2 reads YYEKEE (reference sequence). CDR3 in amino acids: CASKVGQSNQPQHF. For the CDR3, the DNA is TGTGCCAGCAAGGTGGGGCAGAGCAATCAGCCCCAGCATTTT.

This clonotype was seen repeatedly, ten times or more. The chain couples TRBV3-1 to TRBJ2-6; no firm D call. The length of the CDR3 is 16 residues. Germline-derived CDR1 and CDR2 are LGHDT and YNNKEL (reference sequence). V was shortened by 4 bases and J by 0 bases, with 10 bases between the two germline ends. Here the CDR3 DNA reads TGTGCCAGCAGCCGTACAGCAAGCTCTGGGGCCAACGTCCTGACTTTC. Protein product: CASSRTASSGANVLTF.

At least ten counts were recorded for this clonotype. J is TRBJ1-6 and V is TRBV20-1, with a tentative D call TRBD1 (5 bases). The V and J ends lost 6 bases and 4 bases respectively, with 16 bases between them. Germline assignment: CDR1 DFQATT and CDR2 SNEGSKA (reference sequence). This CDR3 has 15 residues. Written as DNA, the CDR3 is TGCAGTGCCGCACCAGGGCTACTTTATAATTCACCCCTCCACTTT. Amino acid sequence: CSAAPGLLYNSPLHF.

This clonotype was observed at least ten times. This sequence joins TRBV5-1 and TRBJ2-1, with 14 bases identical to TRBD2. Per the germline V gene, CDR1 is SGHRS and CDR2 is YFSETQ. The V and J ends lost 4 bases and 0 bases, in that order; junction bases with no gene match: 3. The CDR3 runs to 17 residues. CDR3 bases: TGCGCCAGCAGCGCCGGGACTAGCGGGAGCTCCTACAATGAGCAGTTCTTC. It encodes CASSAGTSGSSYNEQFF.

This clonotype was detected ten times or more. The chain recombines TRBV4-1 with TRBJ1-1, with 7 bases matching TRBD1. Germline V CDR1 and CDR2: MGHRA, YSYEKL. The CDR3 runs 16 residues. V lost 3 bases to trimming and J lost 1 base; unmatched junction nucleotides: 8. DNA for the CDR3: TGCGCCAGCAGCCACCTCTTGAGACAGGGGAACACTGAAGCTTTCTTT. This sequence encodes CASSHLLRQGNTEAFF.